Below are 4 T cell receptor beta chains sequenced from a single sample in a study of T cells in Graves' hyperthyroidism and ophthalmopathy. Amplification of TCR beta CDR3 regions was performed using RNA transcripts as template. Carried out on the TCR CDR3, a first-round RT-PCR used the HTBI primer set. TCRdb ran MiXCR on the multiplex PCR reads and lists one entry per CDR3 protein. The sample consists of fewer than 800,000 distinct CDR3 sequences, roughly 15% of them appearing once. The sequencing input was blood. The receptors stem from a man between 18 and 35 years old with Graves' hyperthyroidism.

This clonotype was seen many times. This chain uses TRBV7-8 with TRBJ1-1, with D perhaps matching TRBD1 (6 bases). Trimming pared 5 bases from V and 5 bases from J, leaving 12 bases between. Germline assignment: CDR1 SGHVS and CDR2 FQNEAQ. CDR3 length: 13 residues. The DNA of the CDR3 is TGTGCCAGCAGCCTTCTTCAGGGGACTGAAGCTTTCTTT. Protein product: CASSLLQGTEAFF.

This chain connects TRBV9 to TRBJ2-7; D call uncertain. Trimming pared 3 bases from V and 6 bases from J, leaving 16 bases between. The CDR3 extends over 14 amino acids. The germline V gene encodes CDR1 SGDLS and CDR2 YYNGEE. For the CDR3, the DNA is TGTGCCAGCAGCGCGTCCCTCCGCCCTTCCGAGCAGTACTTC. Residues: CASSASLRPSEQYF.

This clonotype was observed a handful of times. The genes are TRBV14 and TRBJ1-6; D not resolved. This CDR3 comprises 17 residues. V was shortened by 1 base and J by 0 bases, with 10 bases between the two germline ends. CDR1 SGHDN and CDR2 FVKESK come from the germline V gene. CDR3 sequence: CASSQGPVSSYNSPLHF. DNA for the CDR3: TGTGCCAGCAGCCAAGGTCCGGTCAGCTCCTATAATTCACCCCTCCACTTT.

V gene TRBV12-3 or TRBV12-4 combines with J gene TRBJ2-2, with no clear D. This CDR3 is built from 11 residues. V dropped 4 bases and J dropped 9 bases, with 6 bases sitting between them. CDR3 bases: TGTGCCAGCAGTTGGGGTTGGGAGCTGTTTTTT. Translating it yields CASSWGWELFF.